The present T cell receptor (beta chain) was sequenced within a study of blood T cells in healthy people across ages. Primers used in a second PCR of about 7 to 11 cycles were a sample-barcoded 5' primer and a J-beta primer mix. Using its own MiXCR run on the 5' RACE reads, TCRdb lists one record per CDR3 protein. This sample has fewer than 2 million distinct CDR3 sequences, with about 39% found just once. This CDR3 spans 13 amino acids. The germline gives CDR1 SGDLS, CDR2 YYNGEE. The source is a human donor in good health. The rearrangement joins TRBV9 to TRBJ2-4, with D possibly matching TRBD1 (6 bases). Near its end, the DNA agrees better with TRBJ2-7, so the J call may be wrong. The specimen sequenced was blood. The CDR3 DNA reads TGTGCCAGCAACACACAGGGTTTAGGCGAGCAGTACTTC. Protein: CASNTQGLGEQYF.